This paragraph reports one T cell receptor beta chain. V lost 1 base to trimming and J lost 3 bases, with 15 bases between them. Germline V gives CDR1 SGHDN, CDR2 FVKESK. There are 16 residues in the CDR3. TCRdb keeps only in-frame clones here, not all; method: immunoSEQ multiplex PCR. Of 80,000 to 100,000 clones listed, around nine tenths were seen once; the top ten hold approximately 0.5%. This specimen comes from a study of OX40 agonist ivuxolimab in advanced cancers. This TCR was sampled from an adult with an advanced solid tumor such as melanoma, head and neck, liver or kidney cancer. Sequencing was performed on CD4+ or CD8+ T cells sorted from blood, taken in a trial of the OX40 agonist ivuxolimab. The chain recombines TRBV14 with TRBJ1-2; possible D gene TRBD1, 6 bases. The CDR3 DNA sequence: TGTGCCAGCAGCCAAGTAGGGGGACAAGGAGACTATGGCTACACCTTC. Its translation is CASSQVGGQGDYGYTF.